Below, 17 T cell receptor beta chains from the same sample are listed, as sequenced in a study of PD-1 blockade in classical Hodgkin lymphoma. Sequencing was performed with immunoSEQ multiplex PCR; in TCRdb, only in-frame clones are kept and a portion is missing. The sample yields 99,000 or so clones, more than 70% seen once. Time point noted: cycle 4 day 1 (C4D1), after more than five weeks of nivolumab. Each patient's relapse followed autologous stem cell transplantation, and brentuximab vedotin exposure varied. The sample in question was peripheral blood mononuclear cells (PBMCs), obtained before the fourth cycle of nivolumab. The receptors come from a human donor with classical Hodgkin lymphoma.

The chain has TRBV19 and TRBJ2-7; D unresolved. CDR3 length: 13 residues. Trimming removed 4 bases at V and 3 bases at J, with 10 bases between. The V gene's germline CDR1 is LNHDA and CDR2 SQIVND (reference sequence). The CDR3, as DNA: TGTGCCAGTAGTACGACTCAGGACTACGAGCAGTACTTC. Amino acid sequence: CASSTTQDYEQYF.

The V and J genes are TRBV11-2 and TRBJ2-5; either TRBD1 or TRBD2 may supply D (5 bases each). Germline-derived CDR1 and CDR2 are SGHAT and FQNNGV. CDR3 length: 14 residues. The ends were cut back, 1 base at V and 5 bases at J, with 11 bases in the middle. DNA of the CDR3: TGTGCCAGCAGCTTAGGGGTCGGGACGGAGACCCAGTACTTC. It is translated as CASSLGVGTETQYF.

This clone was seen only once. This chain links TRBV11-2 with TRBJ2-1; possibly TRBD1 or TRBD2 for D (5 bases each). The germline V gene encodes CDR1 SGHAT and CDR2 FQNNGV. The V and J ends lost 6 bases and 5 bases respectively, with 17 bases between them. CDR3 size: 15 residues. The CDR3 here is CASRALRGRNNEQFF. The CDR3 nucleotides are TGTGCCAGCAGGGCCCTCCGGGGACGGAACAATGAGCAGTTCTTC.

This sequence joins TRBV7-2 and TRBJ2-1; D is unresolved. Between the trimmed V and J ends, which lost 1 base and 4 bases, there was a span of 5 bases. The germline gives CDR1 SGHTA, CDR2 FQGNSA. This CDR3 contains 13 residues. CDR3 bases: TGTGCCAGCAGCTTAGTGGGGTACAATGAGCAGTTCTTC. Encoded protein: CASSLVGYNEQFF. Using reference TRBV7-2 and TRBJ2-1 for the parts outside the CDR3, the full variable domain is GAGVSQSPSNKVTEKGKDVELRCDPISGHTALYWYRQSLGQGLEFLIYFQGNSAPDKSGLPSDRFSAERTGGSVSTLTIQRTQQEDSAVYLCASSLVGYNEQFFGPGTRLTVL.

The chain recombines TRBV5-4 with TRBJ1-1, with a weak D call TRBD1 (6 bases). The germline V and J ends were trimmed by 4 bases and 11 bases, with 15 bases remaining between them. Germline-derived CDR1 and CDR2 are SGHNT and YYREEE (reference sequence). This CDR3 comprises 12 residues. CDR3: CASSDYRDEAFF. In nucleotides, the CDR3 is TGTGCCAGCAGCGATTACAGGGATGAGGCTTTCTTT.

The chain employs TRBV19 and TRBJ1-2, with 11 positions matching TRBD1. Losses at the gene ends were 7 bases for V and 3 bases for J; bases not matched to a gene: 7. The length of the CDR3 is 15 residues. Germline CDR1 is LNHDA and CDR2 is SQIVND (reference sequence). The DNA of the CDR3 is TGTGCCAGTAACCGGGACAGGGGGAGCGACTATGGCTACACCTTC. Translating gives CASNRDRGSDYGYTF.

This clone was counted once. This sequence joins TRBV7-8 and TRBJ2-7; the D is unclear. CDR3 length equals 17 residues. Trimming stripped 1 base from V and 1 base from J, with 17 bases between. Germline V gene sequence: CDR1 SGHVS, CDR2 FQNEAQ. The DNA of the CDR3 is TGTGCCAGCAGCTTAGGGGCGGCCTTGTTGGGGTCCTACGAGCAGTACTTC. Its translation is CASSLGAALLGSYEQYF. The entire variable domain, with the rest obtained from reference TRBV7-8 and TRBJ2-7, is as follows: GAGVSQSPRYKVAKRGQDVALRCDPISGHVSLFWYQQALGQGPEFLTYFQNEAQLDKSGLPSDRFFAERPEGSVSTLKIQRTQQEDSAVYLCASSLGAALLGSYEQYFGPGTRLTVT.

The chain couples TRBV6-6 to TRBJ1-4, with TRBD1 as a possible D gene (5 bases). Germline lookup yields CDR1 MNHNY and CDR2 SVGAGI (reference sequence). The germline V and J ends were trimmed by 5 bases and 0 bases, with 10 bases remaining between them. CDR3 length equals 15 residues. Written as DNA, the CDR3 is TGTGCCAGCAGTCCCAGAGGGGCAACTAATGAAAAACTGTTTTTT. Its protein is CASSPRGATNEKLFF.

This chain connects TRBV4-3 to TRBJ2-6; D unclear. CDR1 and CDR2 from the germline V gene are LGHNA and YSLEER. This CDR3 has 18 residues. With 1 base removed from V and 0 bases from J, the gap between germline ends came to 13 bases. CDR3 in DNA: TGCGCCAGCAGCCAAGTTATACAGACCCTCTCTGGGGCCAACGTCCTGACTTTC. Translation gives CASSQVIQTLSGANVLTF.

The chain couples TRBV19 to TRBJ1-5, with D possibly matching TRBD1 (5 bases). V was trimmed by 3 bases and J by 1 base, leaving 10 bases between them. Germline V gene data show CDR1 as LNHDA and CDR2 as SQIVND (reference sequence). The CDR3 is made up of 15 amino acids. CDR3 coding DNA: TGTGCCAGTAGTATGAGACAGAAGAGCAATCAGCCCCAGCATTTT. Protein product: CASSMRQKSNQPQHF.

The chain employs TRBV11-2 and TRBJ2-1; the match to TRBD2 covers 11 bases. The ends lost 5 bases at V and 6 bases at J; junction bases unmatched: 9. Germline-derived CDR1 and CDR2 are SGHAT and FQNNGV. The CDR3 contains 16 residues. The CDR3 sequence is CASSPRLAGNGNEQFF. The CDR3 DNA follows: TGTGCCAGCAGCCCCCGACTAGCGGGAAATGGCAATGAGCAGTTCTTC.

The chain recombines TRBV7-9 with TRBJ2-3, with D possibly being TRBD2 (5 bases). CDR1 and CDR2 (germline): SEHNR, FQNEAQ (reference sequence). The CDR3 totals 16 residues. V was pared by 1 base and J by 2 bases, with 13 bases between. The DNA of the CDR3 is TGTGCCAGCAGCTTAGATCGGCGGGCCCTCACAGATACGCAGTATTTT. Protein: CASSLDRRALTDTQYF.

J is TRBJ1-6 and V is TRBV30, with D uncertain. CDR1 and CDR2 from the germline V gene are GTSNPN and SVGIG (reference sequence). The CDR3 contains 14 residues. Trimming took off 7 bases at V and 7 bases at J, with 17 bases between the two ends. CDR3 in DNA: TGTGCCTCCACCCGTCATTCGGGAAATTCACCCCTCCACTTT. Translating gives CASTRHSGNSPLHF.

The chain couples TRBV19 to TRBJ2-7, with D possibly TRBD1 on 6 matching bases. V was pared by 3 bases and J by 3 bases, with 12 bases between. The CDR3 consists of 14 residues. Germline V gene lookup returns CDR1 LNHDA and CDR2 SQIVND (reference sequence). CDR3 nucleotide sequence: TGTGCCAGTAGTATTGGAAGGGGGAACTACGAGCAGTACTTC. As protein: CASSIGRGNYEQYF.

The V and J genes are TRBV7-6 and TRBJ2-7; 7 bases are a match to TRBD2. The CDR3 spans 16 residues. The germline V gene has CDR1 SGHVS and CDR2 FNYEAQ. V lost 3 bases to trimming and J lost 2 bases; unmatched junction nucleotides: 10. The CDR3 here is CASSLGYAGETYEQYF. In nucleotides, the CDR3 is TGTGCCAGCAGCTTGGGGTACGCGGGAGAGACCTACGAGCAGTACTTC. The complete variable domain, with remaining parts taken from reference TRBV7-6 and TRBJ2-7, reads GAGVSQSPRYKVTKRGQDVALRCDPISGHVSLYWYRQALGQGPEFLTYFNYEAQQDKSGLPNDRFSAERPEGSISTLTIQRTEQRDSAMYRCASSLGYAGETYEQYFGPGTRLTVT.

The chain combines TRBV6-6 with TRBJ2-5; D uncertain. The CDR3 has 11 amino acids. Deletions cut 2 bases from V and 4 bases from J, with 2 bases between. Germline assignment: CDR1 MNHNY and CDR2 SVGAGI (reference sequence). The CDR3 region is CASSYGETQYF. In DNA form, the CDR3 reads TGTGCCAGCAGTTACGGAGAGACCCAGTACTTC.

This clone came up once. The V call is TRBV28, the J call TRBJ2-1; 14 bases fit TRBD2. Per germline, CDR1 MDHEN and CDR2 SYDVKM. The ends lost 6 bases at V and 4 bases at J; junction bases unmatched: 5. This CDR3 has 16 amino acids. Here the CDR3 DNA reads TGTGCCAGCAGGGCGGGACTAGCGGGAGCTTACAATGAGCAGTTCTTC. Protein product: CASRAGLAGAYNEQFF.